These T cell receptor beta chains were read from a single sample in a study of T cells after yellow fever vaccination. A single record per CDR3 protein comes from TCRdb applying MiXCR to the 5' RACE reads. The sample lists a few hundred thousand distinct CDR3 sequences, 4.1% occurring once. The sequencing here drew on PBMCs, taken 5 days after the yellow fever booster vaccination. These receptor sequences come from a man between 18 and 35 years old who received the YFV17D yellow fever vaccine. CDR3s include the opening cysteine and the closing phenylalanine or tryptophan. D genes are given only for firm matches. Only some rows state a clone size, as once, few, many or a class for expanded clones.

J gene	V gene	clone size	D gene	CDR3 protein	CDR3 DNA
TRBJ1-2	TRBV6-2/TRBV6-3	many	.	CASSSTDHKDNYGYTF	TGTGCCAGCAGTTCTACAGATCACAAGGACAACTATGGCTACACCTTC
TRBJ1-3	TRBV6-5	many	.	CASSYDGNSGNTIYF	TGTGCCAGCAGTTACGACGGGAACTCTGGAAACACCATATATTTT
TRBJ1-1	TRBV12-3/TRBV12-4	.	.	CASTGRRRSPEAFF	TGTGCCAGCACCGGAAGGCGACGTTCCCCTGAAGCTTTCTTT
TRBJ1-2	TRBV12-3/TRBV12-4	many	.	CASSFNPEYYGYTF	TGTGCCAGCAGTTTTAATCCAGAGTACTATGGCTACACCTTC
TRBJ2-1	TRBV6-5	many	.	CASSYTGSSYNEQFF	TGTGCCAGCAGTTACACGGGCAGCTCCTACAATGAGCAGTTCTTC
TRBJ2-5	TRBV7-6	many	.	CASSLSLSQETQYF	TGTGCCAGCAGCTTATCTCTGAGTCAAGAGACCCAGTACTTC
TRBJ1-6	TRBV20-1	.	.	CSARTVNNSPLHF	TGCAGTGCTAGGACAGTAAATAATTCACCCCTCCACTTT
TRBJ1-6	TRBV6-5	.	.	CASSSGTYGSSPLHF	TGTGCCAGCAGTTCCGGGACGTACGGTAGTTCACCCCTCCACTTT
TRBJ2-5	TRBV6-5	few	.	CASGTGQETQYF	TGTGCCTCAGGGACCGGGCAAGAGACCCAGTACTTC
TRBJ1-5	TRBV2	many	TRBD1	CASNDRGSNQPQHF	TGTGCCAGCAATGACAGGGGTAGCAATCAGCCCCAGCATTTT
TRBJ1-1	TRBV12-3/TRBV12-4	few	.	CASSPRWGTLNTEAFF	TGTGCCAGCAGCCCAAGGTGGGGCACCCTGAACACTGAAGCTTTCTTT
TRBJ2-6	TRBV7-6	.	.	CASSATAISGANVLTF	TGTGCCAGCAGCGCTACAGCTATCTCAGGGGCCAACGTCCTGACTTTC
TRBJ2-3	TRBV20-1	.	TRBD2	CSAYLAGGGDTQYF	TGCAGTGCCTACTTAGCGGGGGGAGGGGATACGCAGTATTTT
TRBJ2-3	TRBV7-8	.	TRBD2	CASSFISSGYTDTQYF	TGTGCCAGCAGCTTCATCTCTAGCGGGTACACAGATACGCAGTATTTT
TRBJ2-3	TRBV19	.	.	CASSLHPTDTQYF	TGTGCCAGTAGTTTACACCCCACAGATACGCAGTATTTT
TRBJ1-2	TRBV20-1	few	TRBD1	CSARRQGAPNYGYTF	TGCAGTGCTAGACGACAGGGGGCCCCTAACTATGGCTACACCTTC
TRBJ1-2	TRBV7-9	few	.	CASSRYYGYTF	TGTGCCAGCAGCCGGTACTATGGCTACACCTTC
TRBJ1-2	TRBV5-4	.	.	CASSSGPGGYTF	TGTGCCAGCAGTTCCGGCCCTGGCGGCTACACCTTC
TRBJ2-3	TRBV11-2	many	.	CASSSPSTDTQYF	TGTGCCAGCAGTTCCCCTAGCACAGATACGCAGTATTTT
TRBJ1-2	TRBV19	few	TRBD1	CASSMIGTGLQVGGYTF	TGTGCCAGTAGTATGATCGGGACAGGGCTTCAAGTCGGTGGCTACACCTTC
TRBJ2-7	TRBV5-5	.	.	CASSLPGSSSYEQYF	TGTGCCAGCAGCTTGCCTGGGAGTAGCTCCTACGAGCAGTACTTC
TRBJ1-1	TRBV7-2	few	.	CASSYAGELTEAFF	TGTGCCAGCAGCTACGCGGGGGAATTAACTGAAGCTTTCTTT
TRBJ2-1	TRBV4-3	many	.	CASSQDWGMFGGRYEQFF	TGCGCCAGCAGCCAAGATTGGGGGATGTTTGGGGGCCGCTATGAGCAGTTCTTC
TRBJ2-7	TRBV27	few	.	CASSFAGGPYEQYF	TGTGCCAGCAGTTTTGCGGGCGGACCCTACGAGCAGTACTTC
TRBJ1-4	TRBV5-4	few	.	CASSLDIGKEKLFF	TGTGCCAGCAGCTTGGATATTGGGAAAGAAAAACTGTTTTTT
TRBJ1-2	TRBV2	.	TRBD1	CASSADRDRAYGYTF	TGTGCCAGCAGCGCAGACCGGGACAGGGCCTATGGCTACACCTTC